A selection of T cell receptor beta chains follows, all from one sample in a study of T cells expressing NK-cell markers. TCRdb re-called the 5' RACE reads, yielding one record per CDR3 amino acid sequence without DNA. Its table records under 600,000 distinct CDR3 sequences. The sequenced material came from blood T cells: a sorted CD56 or NKG2C T cell subset, CD4+ or CD8+ T cells, or bulk PBMC T cells (not recorded which). These receptors originate from a woman aged 45-60 years in good health. The CDR3 runs from the conserved cysteine through the conserved F or W. The order of the fields is J gene, V gene, CDR3 protein.

>TRBJ1-1|TRBV21-1
CASSPLRNSPFEKAFF
>TRBJ2-1|TRBV25-1
CASSVDYLDEQFF
>TRBJ2-7|TRBV3-1
CASSRQGEQYF
>TRBJ2-2|TRBV3-1
CASSQRPTNTGELFF
>TRBJ2-1|TRBV14
CASSQFPSGTEQFF
>TRBJ2-1|TRBV5-5
CASSSELEGRGEQFF
>TRBJ2-3|TRBV10-3
CAILSGRDTQYF
>TRBJ2-3|TRBV9
CASSVGLDSTDTQYF
>TRBJ2-2|TRBV7-2
CASGRTLTGELFF
>TRBJ2-1|TRBV25-1
CASSEYSYRRGSNSSYNEQFF
>TRBJ1-1|TRBV25-1
CASRVDSLEAFF
>TRBJ2-2|TRBV25-1
CASTPRAVGTGELFF
>TRBJ1-3|TRBV3-1
CASSQRGQTGNTIYF
>TRBJ2-1|TRBV12-3/TRBV12-4
CASSLVLSGYSYNEQFF